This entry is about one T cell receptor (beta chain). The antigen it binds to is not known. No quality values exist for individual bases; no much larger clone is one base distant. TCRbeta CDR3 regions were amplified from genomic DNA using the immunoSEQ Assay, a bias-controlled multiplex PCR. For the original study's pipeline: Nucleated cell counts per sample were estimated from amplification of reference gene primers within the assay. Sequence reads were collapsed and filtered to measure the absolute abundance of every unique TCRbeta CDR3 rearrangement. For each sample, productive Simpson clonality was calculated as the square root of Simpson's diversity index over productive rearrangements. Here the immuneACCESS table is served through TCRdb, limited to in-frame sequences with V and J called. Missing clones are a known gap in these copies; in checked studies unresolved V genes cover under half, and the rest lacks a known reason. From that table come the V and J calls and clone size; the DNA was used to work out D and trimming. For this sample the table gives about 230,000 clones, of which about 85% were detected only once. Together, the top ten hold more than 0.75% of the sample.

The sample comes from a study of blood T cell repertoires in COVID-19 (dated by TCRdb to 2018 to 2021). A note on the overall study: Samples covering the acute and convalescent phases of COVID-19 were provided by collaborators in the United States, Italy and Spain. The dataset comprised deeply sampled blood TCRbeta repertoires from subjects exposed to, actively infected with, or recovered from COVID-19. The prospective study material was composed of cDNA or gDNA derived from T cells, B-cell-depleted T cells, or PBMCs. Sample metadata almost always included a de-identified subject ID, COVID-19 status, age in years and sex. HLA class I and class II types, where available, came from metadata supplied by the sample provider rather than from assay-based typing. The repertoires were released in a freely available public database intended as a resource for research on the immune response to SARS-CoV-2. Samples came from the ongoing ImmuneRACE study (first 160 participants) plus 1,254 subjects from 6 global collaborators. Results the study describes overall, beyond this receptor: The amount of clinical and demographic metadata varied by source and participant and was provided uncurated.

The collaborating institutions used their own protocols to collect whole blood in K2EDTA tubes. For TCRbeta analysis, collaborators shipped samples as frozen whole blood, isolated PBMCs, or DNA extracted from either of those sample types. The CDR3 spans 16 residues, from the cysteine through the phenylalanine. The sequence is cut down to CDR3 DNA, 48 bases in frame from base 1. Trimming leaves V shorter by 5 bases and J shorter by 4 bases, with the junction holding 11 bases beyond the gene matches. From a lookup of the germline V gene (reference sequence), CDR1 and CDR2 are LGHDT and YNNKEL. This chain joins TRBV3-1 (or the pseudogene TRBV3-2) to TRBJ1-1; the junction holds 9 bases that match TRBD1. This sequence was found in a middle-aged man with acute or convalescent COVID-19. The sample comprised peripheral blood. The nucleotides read TGTGCCAGCAGCACCCGGGACAGGGAGCCATTCACTGAAGCTTTCTTT. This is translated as CASSTRDREPFTEAFF.